This T cell receptor beta chain was profiled in a study of shared clonotypes between healthy human individuals. As for the study in general: The people who gave samples were a couple of women and a few men aged 18 to 49.

Per the germline V gene, CDR1 is MDHEN and CDR2 is SYDVKM. The CDR3 totals 15 residues. V dropped 8 bases and J dropped 8; count of bases not matched to a gene: 13. The assay used deep level. Sequenced by immunoSEQ multiplex PCR; TCRdb stores in-frame clones only, minus some. The sample shows about 560,000 clones, just over 75% of them seen only once. The chain is built from TRBV28 and TRBJ2-3; 10 bases map to TRBD1. The sequence came from a woman between 35 and 50 years old in good health. Some clones in this sample may be carry-over from other donors' samples. Sample: PBMCs. CDR3 amino acids: CASGEDRGSPGTQYF. The CDR3 DNA reads TGTGCCAGCGGGGAGGACAGGGGGTCCCCAGGTACGCAGTATTTT.